The entry below describes one T cell receptor (beta chain). Its matching antigen is unknown. These data come from a study of T-cell memory formation after mild COVID-19. Across the whole study: Largely, the TCR clusters proved donor specific. Study-wide results and caveats: Within pre-infection memory, some responding clones were found, suggesting cross-reactive memory joined. Shrinking CD4+ clones resided mostly in CM and EM, and CD8+ ones in EMRA.

Constant-segment primers and 5'RACE yielded cDNA libraries for TCR alpha and TCR beta, each carrying sample barcodes and UMIs. A single record per CDR3 protein comes from TCRdb applying MiXCR to the 5' RACE reads. In the table there are 170,000 or so distinct CDR3 sequences, 20% to 25% of which are singletons. In germline, CDR1 is SGHTA, CDR2 FQGNSA. Trimming took off 1 base at V and 6 bases at J, with 10 bases between the two ends. The CDR3 totals 14 residues. Sequencing used PBMCs or a T cell subset sorted from them (not recorded which). The source of this sequence is an adult woman who had mild COVID-19 (a few samples of this study predate the infection). Cell type and time point are not known. The chain combines TRBV7-2 with TRBJ1-5, with D tentatively TRBD1 (5 bases). The CDR3 region is CASSLVPGPQPQHF. As DNA, the CDR3 is TGTGCCAGCAGCTTAGTCCCGGGACCTCAGCCCCAGCATTTT.